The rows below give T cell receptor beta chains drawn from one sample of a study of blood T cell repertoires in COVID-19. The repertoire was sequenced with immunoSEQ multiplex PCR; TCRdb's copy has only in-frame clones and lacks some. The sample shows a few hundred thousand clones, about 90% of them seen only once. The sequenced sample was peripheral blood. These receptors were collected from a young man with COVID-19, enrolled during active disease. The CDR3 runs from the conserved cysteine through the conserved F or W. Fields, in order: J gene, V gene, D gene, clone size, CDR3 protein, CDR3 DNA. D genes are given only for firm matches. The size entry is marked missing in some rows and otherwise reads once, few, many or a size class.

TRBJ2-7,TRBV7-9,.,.,CASSLAGAAVTF,TGTGCCAGCAGCTTAGCTGGGGCGGCGGTCACTTTC
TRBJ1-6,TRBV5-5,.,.,CASSLLDTLYNSPLHF,TGTGCCAGCAGCTTGTTAGACACCCTATATAATTCACCCCTCCACTTT
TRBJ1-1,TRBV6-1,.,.,CASSEVLYTEAFF,TGTGCCAGCAGCGAAGTCCTCTACACTGAAGCTTTCTTT
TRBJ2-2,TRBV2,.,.,CASSRQVTNTGELFF,TGTGCCAGCAGTCGACAGGTTACGAACACCGGGGAGCTGTTTTTT
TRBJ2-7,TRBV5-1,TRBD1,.,CASSPGDSLSSYEQYF,TGCGCCAGCAGCCCAGGGGACAGCTTAAGCTCCTACGAGCAGTACTTC
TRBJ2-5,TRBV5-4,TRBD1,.,CASSLGSGGGQETQYF,TGTGCCAGCAGCTTGGGTTCAGGGGGCGGTCAAGAGACCCAGTACTTC
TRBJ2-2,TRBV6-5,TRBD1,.,CASTLDRVNGELFF,TGTGCCAGCACCCTGGACAGGGTAAACGGGGAGCTGTTTTTT
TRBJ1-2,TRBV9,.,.,CASSASGGYTF,TGTGCCAGCAGCGCCTCAGGGGGCTACACCTTC
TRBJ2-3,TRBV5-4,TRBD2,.,CASSPRLAGSTDTQYF,TGTGCCAGCAGCCCCCGACTAGCGGGGAGCACAGATACGCAGTATTTT
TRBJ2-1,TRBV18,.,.,CASSPQGHGYNEQFF,TGTGCCAGCTCACCACAGGGGCACGGCTACAATGAGCAGTTCTTC
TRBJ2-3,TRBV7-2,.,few,CASSGETGDTQYF,TGTGCCAGCAGCGGGGAGACGGGAGATACGCAGTATTTT
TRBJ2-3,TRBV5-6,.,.,CASSLTATDTQYF,TGTGCCAGCAGCTTGACAGCCACAGATACGCAGTATTTT
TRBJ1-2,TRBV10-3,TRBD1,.,CATLTGGFDYGYTF,TGTGCCACCCTGACAGGGGGCTTTGACTATGGCTACACCTTC
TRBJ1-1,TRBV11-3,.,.,CASSLEGGGTEAFF,TGTGCCAGCAGCTTAGAGGGGGGAGGTACTGAAGCTTTCTTT
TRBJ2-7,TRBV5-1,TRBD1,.,CASSRRSGGVRTGDSYEQYF,TGCGCCAGCAGCCGCCGTTCAGGGGGGGTTCGGACAGGGGATTCCTACGAGCAGTACTTC
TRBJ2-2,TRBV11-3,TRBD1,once,CASSLDPTGAQHGELFF,TGTGCCAGCAGCTTAGACCCCACAGGGGCCCAACACGGGGAGCTGTTTTTT
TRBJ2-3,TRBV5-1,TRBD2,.,CASSWKTSGSTDTQYF,TGCGCCAGCAGCTGGAAGACTAGCGGGAGCACAGATACGCAGTATTTT
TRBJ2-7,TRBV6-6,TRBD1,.,CASTTDRTSYEQYF,TGTGCCAGCACAACGGACAGGACTTCCTACGAGCAGTACTTC
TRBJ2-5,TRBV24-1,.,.,CATSDFTPGGETQYF,TGTGCCACCAGTGATTTTACTCCTGGAGGGGAGACCCAGTACTTC
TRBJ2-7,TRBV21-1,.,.,CASSKPGISYEQYF,TGTGCCAGCAGCAAACCAGGGATCTCCTACGAGCAGTACTTC
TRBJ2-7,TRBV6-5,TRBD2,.,CASILAGGNSYEQYF,TGTGCCAGCATCCTAGCGGGGGGAAACTCCTACGAGCAGTACTTC
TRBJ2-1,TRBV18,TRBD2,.,CASSPPGIAGGYNEQFF,TGTGCCAGCTCACCACCGGGGATAGCGGGAGGCTACAATGAGCAGTTCTTC